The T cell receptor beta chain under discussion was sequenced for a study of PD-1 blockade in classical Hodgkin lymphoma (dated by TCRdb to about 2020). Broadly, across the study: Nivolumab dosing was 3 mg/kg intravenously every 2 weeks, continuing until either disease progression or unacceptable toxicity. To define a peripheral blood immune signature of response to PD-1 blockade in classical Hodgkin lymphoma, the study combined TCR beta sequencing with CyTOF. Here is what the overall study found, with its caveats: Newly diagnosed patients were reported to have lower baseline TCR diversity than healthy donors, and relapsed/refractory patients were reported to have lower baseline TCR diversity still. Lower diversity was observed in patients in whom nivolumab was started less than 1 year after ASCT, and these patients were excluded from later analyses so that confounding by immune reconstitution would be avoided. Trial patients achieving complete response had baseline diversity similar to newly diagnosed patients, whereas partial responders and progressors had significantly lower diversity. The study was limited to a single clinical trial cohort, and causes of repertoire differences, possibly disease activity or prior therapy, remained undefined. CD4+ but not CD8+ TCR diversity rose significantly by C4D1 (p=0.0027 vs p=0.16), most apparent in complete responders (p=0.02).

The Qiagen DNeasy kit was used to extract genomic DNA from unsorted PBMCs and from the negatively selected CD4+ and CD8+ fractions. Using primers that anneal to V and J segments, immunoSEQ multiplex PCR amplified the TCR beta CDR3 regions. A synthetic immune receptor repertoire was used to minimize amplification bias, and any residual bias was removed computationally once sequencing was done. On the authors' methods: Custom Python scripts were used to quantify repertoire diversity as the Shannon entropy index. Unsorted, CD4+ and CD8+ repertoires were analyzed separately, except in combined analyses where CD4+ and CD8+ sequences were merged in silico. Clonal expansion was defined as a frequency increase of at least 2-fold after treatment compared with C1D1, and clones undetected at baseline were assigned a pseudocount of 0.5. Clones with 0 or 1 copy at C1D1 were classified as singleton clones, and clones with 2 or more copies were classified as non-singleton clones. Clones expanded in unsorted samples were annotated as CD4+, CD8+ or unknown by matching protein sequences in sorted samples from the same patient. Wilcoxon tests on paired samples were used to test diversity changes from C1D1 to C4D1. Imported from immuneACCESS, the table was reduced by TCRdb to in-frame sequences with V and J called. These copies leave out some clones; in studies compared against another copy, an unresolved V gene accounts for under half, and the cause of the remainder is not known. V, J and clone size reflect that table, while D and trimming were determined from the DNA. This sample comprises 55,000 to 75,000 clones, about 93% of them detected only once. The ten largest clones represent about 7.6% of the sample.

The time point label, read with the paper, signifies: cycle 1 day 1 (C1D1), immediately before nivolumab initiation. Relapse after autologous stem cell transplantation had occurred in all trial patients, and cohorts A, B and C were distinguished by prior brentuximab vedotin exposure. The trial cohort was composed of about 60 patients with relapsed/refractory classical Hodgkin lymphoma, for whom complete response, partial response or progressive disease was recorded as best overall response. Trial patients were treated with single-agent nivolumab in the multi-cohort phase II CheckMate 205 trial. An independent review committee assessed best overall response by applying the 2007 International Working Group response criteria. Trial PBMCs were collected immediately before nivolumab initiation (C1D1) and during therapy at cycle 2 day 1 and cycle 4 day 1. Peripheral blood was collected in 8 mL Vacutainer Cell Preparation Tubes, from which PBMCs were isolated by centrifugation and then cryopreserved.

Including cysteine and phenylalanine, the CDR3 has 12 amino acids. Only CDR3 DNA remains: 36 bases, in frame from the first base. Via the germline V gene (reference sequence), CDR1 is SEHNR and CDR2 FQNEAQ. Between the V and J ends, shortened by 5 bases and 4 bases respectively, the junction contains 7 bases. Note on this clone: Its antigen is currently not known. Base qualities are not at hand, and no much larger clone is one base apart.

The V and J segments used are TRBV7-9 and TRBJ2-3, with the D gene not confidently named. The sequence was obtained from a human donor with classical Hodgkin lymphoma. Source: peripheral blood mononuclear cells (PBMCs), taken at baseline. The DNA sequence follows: TGTGCCAGCAGCCATGATCCAGATACGCAGTATTTT. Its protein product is CASSHDPDTQYF.